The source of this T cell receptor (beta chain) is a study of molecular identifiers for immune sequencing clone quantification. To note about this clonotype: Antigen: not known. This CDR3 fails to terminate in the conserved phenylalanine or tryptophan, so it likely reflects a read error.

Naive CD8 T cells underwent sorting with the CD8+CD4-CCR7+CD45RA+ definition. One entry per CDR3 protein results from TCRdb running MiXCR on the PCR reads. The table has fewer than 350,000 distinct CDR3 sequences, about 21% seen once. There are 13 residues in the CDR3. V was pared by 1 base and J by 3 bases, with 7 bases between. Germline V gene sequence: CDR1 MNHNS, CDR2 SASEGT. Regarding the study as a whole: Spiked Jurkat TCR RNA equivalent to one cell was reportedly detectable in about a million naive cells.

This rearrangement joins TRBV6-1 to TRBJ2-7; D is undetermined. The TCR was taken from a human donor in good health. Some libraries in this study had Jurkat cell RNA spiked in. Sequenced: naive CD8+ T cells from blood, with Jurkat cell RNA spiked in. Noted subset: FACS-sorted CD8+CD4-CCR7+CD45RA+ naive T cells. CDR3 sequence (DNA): TGTGCCAGCAGTGAAGGCATAAACTACGAGCAGTACCTC. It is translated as CASSEGINYEQYL.